This T cell receptor beta chain is from a study of CD8+ T cells in alopecia areata. In the study overall: Treated individuals took tofacitinib by mouth, 5 to 10 mg twice daily.

Described treatment: oral pan-JAK inhibitor, 5-10 mg twice daily. Isolated RNA was reverse transcribed into cDNA used as the sequencing template. This table comes from immunoSEQ multiplex PCR, and its TCRdb copy is limited to in-frame clones, with some not included. The sample yields fewer than 250,000 clones, around 43% seen once. Study-level points and caveats: Tofacitinib delivered significant drops in scalp clonality and in expanded CD8+ clones among the top 100. Under tofacitinib, numerous expanded lesional clonotypes remained detectable in scalp and blood. Although TCR sharing was seen in mice, sharing across patients was less clear, possibly for HLA-related reasons.

A remark on this clone: As yet, its antigen is unknown.

V was pared by 1 base and J by 9 bases, with 6 bases of the junction left unmatched. The CDR3 is 14 residues long. Germline V gene sequence: CDR1 SGHTA, CDR2 FQGNSA. This rearrangement joins TRBV7-2 to TRBJ1-1; 9 bases map to TRBD1. The sequence came from a human donor with alopecia areata. The sample in question was CD4+ T cells sorted from blood, obtained around week 36, from a patient treated with tofacitinib. The CDR3 DNA follows: TGTGCCAGCAGCTTAGTTAGGGGACAGGGCAAAGCTTTCTTT. The encoded protein is CASSLVRGQGKAFF. The full variable domain, rest sourced from reference TRBV7-2 and TRBJ1-1, is GAGVSQSPSNKVTEKGKDVELRCDPISGHTALYWYRQSLGQGLEFLIYFQGNSAPDKSGLPSDRFSAERTGGSVSTLTIQRTQQEDSAVYLCASSLVRGQGKAFFGQGTRLTVV.